Below are 4 T cell receptor beta chains sequenced from a single sample in a study of T cells in narcolepsy. Repertoires were generated with immunoSEQ multiplex PCR, while TCRdb's copy carries only in-frame clones and drops some. The sample has about 33,000 clones; almost 90% are singletons. Sequencing was carried out using CD45RA- memory CD4+ T cells from PBMCs. These receptor sequences come from a human donor with narcolepsy.

This clone is a singleton in its sample. The chain recombines TRBV5-1 with TRBJ2-5, with D perhaps matching TRBD2 (5 bases). From germline, CDR1 is SGHRS and CDR2 YFSETQ. Trimming stripped 7 bases from V and 4 bases from J, with 20 bases between. The CDR3 loop spans 15 amino acids. CDR3 in amino acids: CASSLNPGSAETQYF. CDR3 in DNA: TGCGCCAGCTCTCTTAACCCTGGTAGCGCAGAGACCCAGTACTTC. Combining the CDR3 with reference TRBV5-1 and TRBJ2-5 gives the whole variable domain KAGVTQTPRYLIKTRGQQVTLSCSPISGHRSVSWYQQTPGQGLQFLFEYFSETQRNKGNFPGRFSGRQFSNSRSEMNVSTLELGDSALYLCASSLNPGSAETQYFGPGTRLLVL.

In its sample, this clone was seen a few times. The V call is TRBV7-2, the J call TRBJ2-3, with 12 bases fitting TRBD2. Trimming at V came to 4 bases and at J to 2 bases, leaving 13 bases not matched to a gene. This CDR3 has 19 residues. Germline CDR1 SGHTA, CDR2 FQGNSA. CDR3: CASSSPTLTSGRNTDTQYF. The CDR3 DNA follows: TGTGCCAGCAGCTCCCCCACCTTAACTAGCGGGAGGAACACAGATACGCAGTATTTT.

J is TRBJ1-5 and V is TRBV11-2; the D gene is possibly TRBD1 (5 bases). Germline CDR1 SGHAT, CDR2 FQNNGV. CDR3 length: 14 residues. V lost 9 bases and J 4 bases, leaving 16 bases between the germline ends. The CDR3 loop reads CARIGQGLNQPQHF. The DNA for the CDR3 is TGTGCCAGAATAGGCCAGGGCCTAAATCAGCCCCAGCATTTT.

The rearrangement links TRBV4-2 to TRBJ2-1, with D possibly matching TRBD2 (6 bases). CDR3 length: 16 amino acids. Trimming pared 1 base from V and 0 bases from J, leaving 10 bases between. Germline assignment: CDR1 LGHNA and CDR2 YNFKEQ. The CDR3 bases are TGTGCCAGCAGCCAAGCCCCGGACTACTCCTACAATGAGCAGTTCTTC. This sequence encodes CASSQAPDYSYNEQFF.